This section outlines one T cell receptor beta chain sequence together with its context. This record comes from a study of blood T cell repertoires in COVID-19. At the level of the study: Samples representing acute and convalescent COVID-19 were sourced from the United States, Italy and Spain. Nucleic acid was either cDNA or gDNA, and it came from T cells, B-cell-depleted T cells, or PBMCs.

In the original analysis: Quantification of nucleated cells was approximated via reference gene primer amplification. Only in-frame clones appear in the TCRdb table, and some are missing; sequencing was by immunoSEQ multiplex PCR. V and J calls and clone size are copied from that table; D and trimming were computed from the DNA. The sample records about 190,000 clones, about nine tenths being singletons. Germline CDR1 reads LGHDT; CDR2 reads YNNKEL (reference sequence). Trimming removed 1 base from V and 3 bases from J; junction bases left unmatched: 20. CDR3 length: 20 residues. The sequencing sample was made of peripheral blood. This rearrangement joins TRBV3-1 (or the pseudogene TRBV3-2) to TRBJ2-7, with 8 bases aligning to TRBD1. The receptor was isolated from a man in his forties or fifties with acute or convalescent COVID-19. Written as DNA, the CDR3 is TGTGCCAGCAGCCAAGTCAGGGGGCCAGGGGGTACCCAACCCGACTACGAGCAGTACTTC. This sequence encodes CASSQVRGPGGTQPDYEQYF.